These T cell receptor beta chains were read from a single sample in a study of cytomegalovirus exposure and HLA in healthy donors. Clones were read by immunoSEQ multiplex PCR, and TCRdb kept only the in-frame ones, dropping some. The repertoire holds roughly 130,000 clones, around 57% seen once, with roughly 1.9% in the top ten. Sequenced input: PBMCs. The receptors were gathered from a male donor in good health and CMV-seronegative. CDR3s leave out the opening cysteine and the closing phenylalanine or tryptophan.

v_gene	len	CDR3aa
TRBV4-3	13	ASSQGLAGRWELF
TRBV6-5	12	ASSRGARGQPQH
TRBV6-5	14	ASSYSTSGGINEQF
TRBV7-2	12	ASSALAGGREQF
TRBV18	14	ASSHGQGASNQPQH
TRBV19	12	ASSIQASAETQY
TRBV27	12	ASAGADAYYEQY
TRBV4-3	14	ASSQLRTSSLREQY
TRBV9	12	ASSVGSGGSEQF
TRBV28	13	ASSPRGEPPYEQY